The rows below give T cell receptor beta chains drawn from one sample of a study of blood T cell repertoires in COVID-19. Profiled with immunoSEQ multiplex PCR; TCRdb holds only in-frame clones, not every one. The sample lists some 250,000 clones; about 86% were seen once. Sequencing input: peripheral blood. The receptor set was obtained from a man between 45 and 60 years old with active or convalescent COVID-19. Each CDR3 is given with its conserved first and last residue. Fields, in order: D gene, J gene, clone size, V gene, CDR3 DNA, CDR3 protein. The D gene is left open where the match is weak. Only part of the rows carry a size: once, few, many, or a class if the clone is expanded.

d_call: .; j_call: TRBJ2-5; clone_size: .; v_call: TRBV7-2; cdr3_nt: TGTGCCAGCAGCCTGGGGCTTGGAAAAGAGACCCAGTACTTC; cdr3_aa: CASSLGLGKETQYF
d_call: TRBD1; j_call: TRBJ2-1; clone_size: .; v_call: TRBV3-1/TRBV3-2; cdr3_nt: TGTGCCAGCAGCTATAAGGGGACAGGGGGTAATGAGCAGTTCTTC; cdr3_aa: CASSYKGTGGNEQFF
d_call: .; j_call: TRBJ2-2; clone_size: .; v_call: TRBV11-3; cdr3_nt: TGTGCCAGCAGCTTTGGGCAGGGAAAGGGGACCGGGGAGCTGTTTTTT; cdr3_aa: CASSFGQGKGTGELFF
d_call: .; j_call: TRBJ2-1; clone_size: once; v_call: TRBV3-1/TRBV3-2; cdr3_nt: TGTGCCAGCAGCCCCGGGACACACACATCCTATGAGCAGTTCTTC; cdr3_aa: CASSPGTHTSYEQFF
d_call: .; j_call: TRBJ2-2; clone_size: .; v_call: TRBV9; cdr3_nt: TGTGCCAGCAGCCCCAGGGGTAGTTCCGGGGAGCTGTTTTTT; cdr3_aa: CASSPRGSSGELFF
d_call: TRBD2; j_call: TRBJ2-3; clone_size: .; v_call: TRBV30; cdr3_nt: TGTGCCGGGGGTGGGGGGGGATCTAGCACAGATACGCAGTATTTT; cdr3_aa: CAGGGGGSSTDTQYF
d_call: TRBD2; j_call: TRBJ2-7; clone_size: .; v_call: TRBV19; cdr3_nt: TGTGCCAGTAGTCTCAACGGGGGGGAGAACTACGAGCAGTACTTC; cdr3_aa: CASSLNGGENYEQYF
d_call: .; j_call: TRBJ2-5; clone_size: .; v_call: TRBV5-1; cdr3_nt: TGCGCCAGCAGCTCAGGTGGCGGGGAAGAGACCCAGTACTTC; cdr3_aa: CASSSGGGEETQYF
d_call: .; j_call: TRBJ2-2; clone_size: .; v_call: TRBV6-1; cdr3_nt: TGTGCCAGCAGTGAGTGGCAGGGGACGAACACCGGGGAGCTGTTTTTT; cdr3_aa: CASSEWQGTNTGELFF
d_call: TRBD1; j_call: TRBJ1-6; clone_size: .; v_call: TRBV27; cdr3_nt: TGTGCCAGCAGAGAGGGGGACAGATTTTCACCCCTCCACTTT; cdr3_aa: CASREGDRFSPLHF
d_call: .; j_call: TRBJ2-2; clone_size: few; v_call: TRBV7-3; cdr3_nt: TGTGCCAGTACGGTAAATGGAGCCACCGGGGAGCTGTTTTTT; cdr3_aa: CASTVNGATGELFF
d_call: .; j_call: TRBJ1-4; clone_size: .; v_call: TRBV4-1; cdr3_nt: TGCGCCAGCAGCACTGGCGGAGATGAAAAACTGTTTTTT; cdr3_aa: CASSTGGDEKLFF
d_call: TRBD1; j_call: TRBJ2-7; clone_size: .; v_call: TRBV6-6; cdr3_nt: TGTGCCAGCAGTTGGACAGGGGATTCCTACGAGCAGTACTTC; cdr3_aa: CASSWTGDSYEQYF
d_call: .; j_call: TRBJ1-5; clone_size: .; v_call: TRBV19; cdr3_nt: TGTGCCAGTAGTATAGACAGCACAGGGAATCAGCCCCAGCATTTT; cdr3_aa: CASSIDSTGNQPQHF
d_call: .; j_call: TRBJ1-1; clone_size: .; v_call: TRBV6-5; cdr3_nt: TGTGCCAGCAGTTACCAGGGAAACACTGAAGCTTTCTTT; cdr3_aa: CASSYQGNTEAFF
d_call: TRBD2; j_call: TRBJ2-7; clone_size: once; v_call: TRBV6-2/TRBV6-3; cdr3_nt: TGTGCCAGCAGTTACTTCGGGGGGTCGGCCTACGAGCAGTACTTC; cdr3_aa: CASSYFGGSAYEQYF
d_call: .; j_call: TRBJ2-3; clone_size: .; v_call: TRBV27; cdr3_nt: TGTGCCAGCAGCGAACTAGGTGTGCAGTATTTT; cdr3_aa: CASSELGVQYF
d_call: TRBD1; j_call: TRBJ2-3; clone_size: .; v_call: TRBV6-1; cdr3_nt: TGTGCCAGCAGTGAAGCTCCGGGACAGGGGACAGATACGCAGTATTTT; cdr3_aa: CASSEAPGQGTDTQYF
d_call: TRBD2; j_call: TRBJ2-3; clone_size: .; v_call: TRBV7-6; cdr3_nt: TGTGCCAGCAGCTTTTCTAGCGGGGACACAGATACGCAGTATTTT; cdr3_aa: CASSFSSGDTDTQYF
d_call: TRBD2; j_call: TRBJ2-3; clone_size: few; v_call: TRBV6-2/TRBV6-3; cdr3_nt: TGTGCCAGCAGTTATGTAGCGGGGTCCCTCACAGATACGCAGTATTTT; cdr3_aa: CASSYVAGSLTDTQYF
d_call: TRBD1; j_call: TRBJ2-7; clone_size: .; v_call: TRBV5-6; cdr3_nt: TGTGCCAGCAGCTTAGGGGGCCGGAACGAGCAGTACTTC; cdr3_aa: CASSLGGRNEQYF
d_call: .; j_call: TRBJ2-2; clone_size: .; v_call: TRBV5-1; cdr3_nt: TGCGCCAGCAGCTTGGGAGGCAGTACCGGGGAGCTGTTTTTT; cdr3_aa: CASSLGGSTGELFF
d_call: .; j_call: TRBJ2-7; clone_size: .; v_call: TRBV19; cdr3_nt: TGTGCCAGTAGTATTGGGGGCAGCTCCTACGAGCAGTACTTC; cdr3_aa: CASSIGGSSYEQYF
d_call: TRBD1; j_call: TRBJ2-6; clone_size: .; v_call: TRBV27; cdr3_nt: TGTGCCAGCAGTTTATCGATTGGACAGGGGCTACTCTCTGGGGCCAACGTCCTGACTTTC; cdr3_aa: CASSLSIGQGLLSGANVLTF
d_call: .; j_call: TRBJ1-1; clone_size: few; v_call: TRBV30; cdr3_nt: TGTGCCTGGAGGGACAGCCTTAACACTGAAGCTTTCTTT; cdr3_aa: CAWRDSLNTEAFF
d_call: TRBD2; j_call: TRBJ2-1; clone_size: .; v_call: TRBV5-1; cdr3_nt: TGCGCCAGCAGCTTAACTAGCGGGGGCTACAATGAGCAGTTCTTC; cdr3_aa: CASSLTSGGYNEQFF
d_call: TRBD1; j_call: TRBJ1-1; clone_size: .; v_call: TRBV14; cdr3_nt: TGTGCCAGCAGCCGGACAGGGTCGGAGGTGAACACTGAAGCTTTCTTT; cdr3_aa: CASSRTGSEVNTEAFF
d_call: .; j_call: TRBJ1-5; clone_size: .; v_call: TRBV24-1; cdr3_nt: TGTGCCACCAGTGGACGGGGGAATCAGCCCCAGCATTTT; cdr3_aa: CATSGRGNQPQHF
d_call: TRBD1; j_call: TRBJ2-5; clone_size: .; v_call: TRBV5-6; cdr3_nt: TGTGCCAGCAGCCCCAGGGCAGGGGGCCAAGAGACCCAGTACTTC; cdr3_aa: CASSPRAGGQETQYF
d_call: .; j_call: TRBJ2-2; clone_size: .; v_call: TRBV9; cdr3_nt: TGTGCCAGCAGCGTTCGCGACAGGCGGGACACCGGGGAGCTGTTTTTT; cdr3_aa: CASSVRDRRDTGELFF
d_call: .; j_call: TRBJ2-3; clone_size: once; v_call: TRBV7-3; cdr3_nt: TGTGCCAGCAGCCTAATTGGGGCGGGGGATACGCAGTATTTT; cdr3_aa: CASSLIGAGDTQYF
d_call: .; j_call: TRBJ2-5; clone_size: .; v_call: TRBV5-8; cdr3_nt: TGTGCCAGCAGCTTACGGCAGGGGAATTGGGAGACCCAGTACTTC; cdr3_aa: CASSLRQGNWETQYF
d_call: TRBD1; j_call: TRBJ2-3; clone_size: once; v_call: TRBV6-5; cdr3_nt: TGTGCCAGCAGGAGGACAGGGCGAGAAGATACGCAGTATTTT; cdr3_aa: CASRRTGREDTQYF
d_call: .; j_call: TRBJ2-1; clone_size: .; v_call: TRBV29-1; cdr3_nt: TGCAGCGTTGGCCTAGCGTCTAGCTCCTACAATGAGCAGTTCTTC; cdr3_aa: CSVGLASSSYNEQFF
d_call: .; j_call: TRBJ1-5; clone_size: .; v_call: TRBV3-1/TRBV3-2; cdr3_nt: TGTGCCAGCAGCCAAGACCTGAATCAGCCCCAGCATTTT; cdr3_aa: CASSQDLNQPQHF
d_call: TRBD1; j_call: TRBJ1-6; clone_size: once; v_call: TRBV3-1/TRBV3-2; cdr3_nt: TGTGCCAGCAGCCAAGTTGAGGGGGCCGGTTCACCCCTCCACTTT; cdr3_aa: CASSQVEGAGSPLHF
d_call: .; j_call: TRBJ1-3; clone_size: few; v_call: TRBV7-8; cdr3_nt: TGTGCCAGCAGCTTAGGGACATTAGACACCATATATTTT; cdr3_aa: CASSLGTLDTIYF
d_call: .; j_call: TRBJ2-3; clone_size: .; v_call: TRBV19; cdr3_nt: TGTGCCAGTATGGAAGGCCCACGGGTGTATTTT; cdr3_aa: CASMEGPRVYF
d_call: .; j_call: TRBJ2-1; clone_size: .; v_call: TRBV28; cdr3_nt: TGTGCCAGCAGTCCCGGCGGGGTTTCCTACAATGAGCAGTTCTTC; cdr3_aa: CASSPGGVSYNEQFF
d_call: .; j_call: TRBJ2-1; clone_size: .; v_call: TRBV21-1; cdr3_nt: TGTGCCAGCATCCCCCCTTCTTTTGCGGGGGGGTTGAATGAGCAGTTCTTC; cdr3_aa: CASIPPSFAGGLNEQFF
d_call: .; j_call: TRBJ1-2; clone_size: .; v_call: TRBV15; cdr3_nt: TGTGCCACCAGCAGAGGGGACAACCGACAGCTCTATGGCTACACCTTC; cdr3_aa: CATSRGDNRQLYGYTF
d_call: TRBD2; j_call: TRBJ2-2; clone_size: .; v_call: TRBV7-3; cdr3_nt: TGTGCCAGCAGCTCTAGCGGGGTCCGGGTTACCGGGGAGCTGTTTTTT; cdr3_aa: CASSSSGVRVTGELFF
d_call: TRBD2; j_call: TRBJ2-1; clone_size: .; v_call: TRBV16; cdr3_nt: TGTGCCAGCAGCCTAGGACTAGCGGGGGGCAATGAGCAGTTCTTC; cdr3_aa: CASSLGLAGGNEQFF
d_call: .; j_call: TRBJ1-1; clone_size: .; v_call: TRBV19; cdr3_nt: TGTGCCAGTGGGGGAGGATTGAACACTGAAGCTTTCTTT; cdr3_aa: CASGGGLNTEAFF
d_call: TRBD1; j_call: TRBJ2-5; clone_size: .; v_call: TRBV28; cdr3_nt: TGTGCCAGCAGCCCCTCCGGGACAGGGAGGCAAGAGACCCAGTACTTC; cdr3_aa: CASSPSGTGRQETQYF
d_call: TRBD1; j_call: TRBJ2-2; clone_size: .; v_call: TRBV9; cdr3_nt: TGTGCCAGCAGCGTAGGACGGACAGGGGGTACCGGGGAGCTGTTTTTT; cdr3_aa: CASSVGRTGGTGELFF
d_call: .; j_call: TRBJ1-2; clone_size: .; v_call: TRBV5-1; cdr3_nt: TGCGCCAGCAGCGTGGAGAACTTAGGGGTTGGGTATGGCTACACCTTC; cdr3_aa: CASSVENLGVGYGYTF
d_call: .; j_call: TRBJ2-3; clone_size: .; v_call: TRBV7-2; cdr3_nt: TGTGCCAGCAGCTTCGGAGCAGCAGATACGCAGTATTTT; cdr3_aa: CASSFGAADTQYF
d_call: .; j_call: TRBJ1-6; clone_size: .; v_call: TRBV12-3/TRBV12-4; cdr3_nt: TGTGCCAGCAGTTCAGCGCAGGGGTCACCCCTCCACTTT; cdr3_aa: CASSSAQGSPLHF
d_call: TRBD1; j_call: TRBJ2-6; clone_size: once; v_call: TRBV5-8; cdr3_nt: TGTGCCAGCAGCTGGACAGGGTCCAACGTCCTGACTTTC; cdr3_aa: CASSWTGSNVLTF
d_call: .; j_call: TRBJ2-1; clone_size: .; v_call: TRBV19; cdr3_nt: TGTGCCAGTAGTCCTGTCCATGAGCAGTTCTTC; cdr3_aa: CASSPVHEQFF